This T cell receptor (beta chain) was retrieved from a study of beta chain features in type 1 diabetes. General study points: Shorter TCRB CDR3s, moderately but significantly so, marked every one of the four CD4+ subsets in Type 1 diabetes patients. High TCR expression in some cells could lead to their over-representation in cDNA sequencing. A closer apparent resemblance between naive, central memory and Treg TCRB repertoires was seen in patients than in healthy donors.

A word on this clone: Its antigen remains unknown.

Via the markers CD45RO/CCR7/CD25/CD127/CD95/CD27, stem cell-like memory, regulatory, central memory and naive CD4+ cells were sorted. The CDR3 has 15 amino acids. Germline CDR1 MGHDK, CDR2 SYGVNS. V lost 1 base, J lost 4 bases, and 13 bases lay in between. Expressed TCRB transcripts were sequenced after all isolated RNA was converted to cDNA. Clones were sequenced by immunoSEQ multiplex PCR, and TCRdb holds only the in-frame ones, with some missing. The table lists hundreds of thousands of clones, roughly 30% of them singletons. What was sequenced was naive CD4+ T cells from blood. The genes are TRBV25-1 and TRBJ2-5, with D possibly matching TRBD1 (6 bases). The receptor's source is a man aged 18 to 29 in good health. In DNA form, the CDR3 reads TGTGCCAGCAGTGAATCGGGTCAGGGGCGAGAGACCCAGTACTTC. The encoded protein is CASSESGQGRETQYF.